This TCR beta chain is from a study of T cell responses to AZD1222 COVID-19 vaccine. Broader study findings: The donor cohort was predominantly white British with a female majority, and clonal diversity may have been underestimated. Within unmutated variant regions lay the reported targets of nearly half of spike-specific TCRs.

Trimming stripped 5 bases from V and 2 bases from J, with 13 bases between. Germline CDR1 and CDR2: MDHEN and SYDVKM. The CDR3 contains 16 residues. Measured with immunoSEQ multiplex PCR; TCRdb has only the in-frame clones, and not every one. The sample holds 90,000 to 130,000 clones, about 94% seen once. With regard to this clone: Antigen specificity is unknown.

The sequenced sample was peripheral blood, obtained 28 days after the second AZD1222 dose. The chain combines TRBV28 with TRBJ1-6, with D tentatively TRBD1 (5 bases). The receptor's source is an adult who received the AZD1222 COVID-19 vaccine. CDR3 protein: CASSETRQPYNSPLHF. CDR3 bases: TGTGCCAGCAGTGAAACACGACAGCCCTATAATTCACCCCTCCACTTT.